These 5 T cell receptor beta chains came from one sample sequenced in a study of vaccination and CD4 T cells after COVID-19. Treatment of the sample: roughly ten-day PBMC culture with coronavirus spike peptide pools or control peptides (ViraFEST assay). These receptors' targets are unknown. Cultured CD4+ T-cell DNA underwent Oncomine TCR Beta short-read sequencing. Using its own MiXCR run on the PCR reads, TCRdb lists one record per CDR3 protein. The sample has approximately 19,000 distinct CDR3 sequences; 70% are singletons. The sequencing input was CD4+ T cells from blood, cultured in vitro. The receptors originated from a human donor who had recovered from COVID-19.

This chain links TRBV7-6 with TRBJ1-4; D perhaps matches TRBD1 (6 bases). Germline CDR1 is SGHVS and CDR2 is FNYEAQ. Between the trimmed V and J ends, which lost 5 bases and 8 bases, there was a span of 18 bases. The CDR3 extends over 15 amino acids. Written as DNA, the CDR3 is TGTGCCAGCAGCCGCGTGGGGGGCTCAGCCGAAAAACTGTTTTTT. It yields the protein CASSRVGGSAEKLFF.

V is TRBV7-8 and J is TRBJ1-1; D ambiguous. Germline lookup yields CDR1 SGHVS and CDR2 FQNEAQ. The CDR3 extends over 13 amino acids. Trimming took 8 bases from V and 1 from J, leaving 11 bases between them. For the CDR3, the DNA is TGTGCCAGCCGGAAACTGGGGAACACTGAAGCTTTCTTT. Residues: CASRKLGNTEAFF.

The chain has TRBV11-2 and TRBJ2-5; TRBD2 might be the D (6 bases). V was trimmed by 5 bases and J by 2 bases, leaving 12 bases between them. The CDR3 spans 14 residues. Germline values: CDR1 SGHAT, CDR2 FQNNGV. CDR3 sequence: CASSPAGWQETQYF. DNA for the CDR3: TGTGCCAGCAGCCCCGCGGGGTGGCAAGAGACCCAGTACTTC. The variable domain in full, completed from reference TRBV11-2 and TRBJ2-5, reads EAGVAQSPRYKIIEKRQSVAFWCNPISGHATLYWYQQILGQGPKLLIQFQNNGVVDDSQLPKDRFSAERLKGVDSTLKIQPAKLEDSAVYLCASSPAGWQETQYFGPGTRLLVL.

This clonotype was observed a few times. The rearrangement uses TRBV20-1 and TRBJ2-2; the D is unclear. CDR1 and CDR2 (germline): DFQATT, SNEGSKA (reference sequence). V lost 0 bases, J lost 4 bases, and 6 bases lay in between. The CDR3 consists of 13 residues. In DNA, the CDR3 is TGCAGTGCTAGAGAGCTAATCACCGGGGAGCTGTTTTTT. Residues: CSARELITGELFF.

CDR3 amino acids: CASSQDNFGGTEAFF. The CDR3 coding sequence is TGCGCCAGCAGCCAAGACAACTTCGGGGGCACTGAAGCTTTCTTT. The chain uses TRBV4-1 and TRBJ1-1; D is perhaps TRBD1 (5 bases). Trimming stripped 0 bases from V and 4 bases from J, with 12 bases between. CDR1 MGHRA and CDR2 YSYEKL come from the germline V gene. The CDR3 has 15 residues.